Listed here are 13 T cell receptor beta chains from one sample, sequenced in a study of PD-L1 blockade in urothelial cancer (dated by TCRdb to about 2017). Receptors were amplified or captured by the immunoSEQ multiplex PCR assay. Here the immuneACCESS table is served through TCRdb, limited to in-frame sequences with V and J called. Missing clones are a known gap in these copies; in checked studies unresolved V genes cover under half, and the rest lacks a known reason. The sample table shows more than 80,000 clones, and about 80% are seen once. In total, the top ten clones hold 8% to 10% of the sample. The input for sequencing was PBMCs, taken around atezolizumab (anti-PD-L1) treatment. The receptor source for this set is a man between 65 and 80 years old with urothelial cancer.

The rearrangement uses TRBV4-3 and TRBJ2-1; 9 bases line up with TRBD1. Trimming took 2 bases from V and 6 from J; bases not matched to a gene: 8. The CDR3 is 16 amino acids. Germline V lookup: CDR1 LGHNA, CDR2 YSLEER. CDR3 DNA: TGCGCCAGCAGCCAACAAGACAGGGGGACGGGCAATGAGCAGTTCTTC. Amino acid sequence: CASSQQDRGTGNEQFF.

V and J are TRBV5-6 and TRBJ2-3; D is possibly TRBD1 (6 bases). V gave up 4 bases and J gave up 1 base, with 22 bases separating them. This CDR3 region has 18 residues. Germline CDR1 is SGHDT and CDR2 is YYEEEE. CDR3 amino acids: CASSVQGSNVPGTDTQYF. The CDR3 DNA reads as TGTGCCAGCAGCGTACAGGGATCCAATGTTCCGGGCACAGATACGCAGTATTTT.

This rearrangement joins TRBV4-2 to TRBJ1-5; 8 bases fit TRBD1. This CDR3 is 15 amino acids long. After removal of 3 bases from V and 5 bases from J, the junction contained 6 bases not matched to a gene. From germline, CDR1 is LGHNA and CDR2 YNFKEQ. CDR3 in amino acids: CASSHAGQEDQPQHF. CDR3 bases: TGTGCCAGCAGCCACGCGGGACAGGAAGATCAGCCCCAGCATTTT.

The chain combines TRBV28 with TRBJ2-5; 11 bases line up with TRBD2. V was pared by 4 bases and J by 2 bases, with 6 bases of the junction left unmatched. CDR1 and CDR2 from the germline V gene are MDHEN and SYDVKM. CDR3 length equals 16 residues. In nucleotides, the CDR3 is TGTGCCAGCAGTTATGGTGGGACTAGCGGACAAGAGACCCAGTACTTC. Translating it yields CASSYGGTSGQETQYF.

DNA for the CDR3: TGTGCCAGCAGGGGGGGAATGGATTCACCCCTCCACTTT. Translation gives CASRGGMDSPLHF. V gene TRBV2 combines with J gene TRBJ1-6, with a tentative D call TRBD1 (5 bases). In germline, CDR1 is SNHLY, CDR2 FYNNEI. The CDR3 is 13 residues long. Trimming shortened V by 6 bases and J by 8 bases, and 11 bases separated the two germline ends. Full variable domain (rest looked up from reference TRBV2 and TRBJ1-6): EPEVTQTPSHQVTQMGQEVILRCVPISNHLYFYWYRQILGQKVEFLVSFYNNEISEKSEIFDDQFSVERPDGSNFTLKIRSTKLEDSAMYFCASRGGMDSPLHFGNGTRLTVT.

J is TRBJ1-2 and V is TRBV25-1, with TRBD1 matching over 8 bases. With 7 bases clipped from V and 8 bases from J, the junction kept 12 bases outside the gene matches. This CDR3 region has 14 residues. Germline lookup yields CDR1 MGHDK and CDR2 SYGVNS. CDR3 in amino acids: CASTSAGGAGGYTF. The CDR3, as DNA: TGTGCCAGCACCTCGGCAGGGGGCGCGGGGGGCTACACCTTC.

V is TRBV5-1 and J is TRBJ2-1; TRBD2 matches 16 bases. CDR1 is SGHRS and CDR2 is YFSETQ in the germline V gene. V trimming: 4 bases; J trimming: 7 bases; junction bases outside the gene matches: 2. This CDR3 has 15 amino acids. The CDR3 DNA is TGCGCCAGCAGCACGGGACTAGCGGGGGGGAATGAGCAGTTCTTC. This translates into CASSTGLAGGNEQFF.

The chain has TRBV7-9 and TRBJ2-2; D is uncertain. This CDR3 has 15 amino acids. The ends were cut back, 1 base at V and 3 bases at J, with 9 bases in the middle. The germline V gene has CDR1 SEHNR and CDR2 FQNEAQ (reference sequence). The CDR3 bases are TGTGCCAGCAGCTTAGGGGCCAGTCACACCGGGGAGCTGTTTTTT. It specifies CASSLGASHTGELFF.

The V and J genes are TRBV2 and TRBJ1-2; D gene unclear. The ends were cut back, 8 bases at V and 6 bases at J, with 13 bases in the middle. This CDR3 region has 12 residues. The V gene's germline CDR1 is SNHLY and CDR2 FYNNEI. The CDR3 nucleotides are TGTGCCAGCCGTTCACGTACGGATGGCTACACCTTC. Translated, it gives CASRSRTDGYTF.

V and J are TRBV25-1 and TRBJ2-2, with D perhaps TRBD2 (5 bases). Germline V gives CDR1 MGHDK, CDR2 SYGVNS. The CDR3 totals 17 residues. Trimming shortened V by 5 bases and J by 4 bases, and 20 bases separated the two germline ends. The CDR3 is CASSPTPSRPGTGELFF. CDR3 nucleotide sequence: TGTGCCAGCAGTCCGACCCCTAGCCGCCCGGGCACCGGGGAGCTGTTTTTT.

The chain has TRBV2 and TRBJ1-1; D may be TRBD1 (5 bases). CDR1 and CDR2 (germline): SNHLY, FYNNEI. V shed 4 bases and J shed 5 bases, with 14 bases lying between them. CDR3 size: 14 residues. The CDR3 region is CASSVVGGGTEAFF. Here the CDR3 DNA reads TGTGCCAGCAGTGTAGTTGGGGGGGGGACTGAAGCTTTCTTT.

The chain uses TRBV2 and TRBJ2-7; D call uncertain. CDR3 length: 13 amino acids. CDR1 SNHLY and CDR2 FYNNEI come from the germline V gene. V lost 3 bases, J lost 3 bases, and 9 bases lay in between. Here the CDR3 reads CASSDSPSYEQYF. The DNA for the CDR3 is TGTGCCAGCAGTGACTCGCCTAGCTACGAGCAGTACTTC.

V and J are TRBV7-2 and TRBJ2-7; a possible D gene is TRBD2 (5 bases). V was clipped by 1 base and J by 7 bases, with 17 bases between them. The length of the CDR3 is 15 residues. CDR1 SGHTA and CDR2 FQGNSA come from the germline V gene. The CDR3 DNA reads TGTGCCAGCAGCTTAGGGTCTCGACTACCTTCGGAGCAGTACTTC. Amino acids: CASSLGSRLPSEQYF.